These 3 T cell receptor beta chains originate from one sample sequenced in a study of monozygotic twins with inflammatory bowel disease. TCRdb re-analyzed the 5' RACE reads; it lists each CDR3 protein once, without DNA. This table lists approximately 85,000 distinct CDR3 sequences. Sequencing was carried out using blood. The receptor set was obtained from a human donor with ulcerative colitis or Crohn's disease, or a healthy co-twin of an affected twin (not recorded which).

The chain recombines TRBV5-4 with TRBJ2-3. In germline, CDR1 is SGHNT, CDR2 YYREEE (reference sequence). The CDR3 is 14 amino acids. CDR3 sequence reads: CASSLIGFSDTQYF.

This sequence joins TRBV20-1 and TRBJ1-5; TCRdb picks TRBD1, but there is no DNA to check that call. The length of the CDR3 is 16 residues. Germline values: CDR1 DFQATT, CDR2 SNEGSKA (reference sequence). The CDR3 sequence: CSAPWGTGGANQPQHF.

The chain joins TRBV15 to TRBJ2-3; checking the TCRdb D call of TRBD2 is not possible without DNA. From germline, CDR1 is LNHNV and CDR2 YYDKDF (reference sequence). CDR3 size: 16 residues. The chain's CDR3 is CATSRAPGEGTDTQYF.